Below, 15 T cell receptor beta chains from the same sample are listed, as sequenced in a study of T cell responses to AZD1222 COVID-19 vaccine (dated by TCRdb to the early 2020s). Read against the paper, the sample's time point label means: baseline before first vaccination. Libraries were constructed by the immunoSEQ multiplex PCR assay. TCRdb took over this immuneACCESS table, retaining in-frame rearrangements with V and J assigned. Such tables are incomplete; in checked studies, under half of the missing clones stem from an unresolved V gene, and the remainder is unexplained. The sample has 95,000 to 100,000 clones on record, about 90% of them singletons. The ten largest clones capture approximately 24% of the sample. The sequences come from peripheral blood, collected on day 0 of AZD1222 vaccination. Every receptor here comes from an adult in good health.

The chain couples TRBV6-5 to TRBJ1-6; tentatively, D is TRBD1 (6 bases). The CDR3 extends over 16 amino acids. V shed 0 bases and J shed 6 bases, with 12 bases lying between them. Germline CDR1 reads MNHEY; CDR2 reads SVGAGI. CDR3 protein: CASSYSLTGSNSPLHF. The CDR3 nucleotides are TGTGCCAGCAGTTACTCGTTGACAGGAAGTAATTCACCCCTCCACTTT.

This clone was picked up one time. The V and J genes are TRBV11-1 and TRBJ1-2, with 12 bases that match TRBD1. Germline V gives CDR1 SGHAT, CDR2 FQDESV (reference sequence). V was pared by 5 bases and J by 4 bases, with 2 bases of the junction left unmatched. The CDR3 is 14 residues long. The CDR3 DNA reads TGTGCCAGCAGCCTGGGACAGGGGGCCTATGGCTACACCTTC. Its protein is CASSLGQGAYGYTF.

This clone was picked up one time. This chain links TRBV5-5 with TRBJ1-2, with a possible D match to TRBD1 (5 bases). The CDR3 is made up of 14 amino acids. With 4 bases removed from V and 7 bases from J, the gap between germline ends came to 17 bases. The germline CDR1 and CDR2 sequences are SGHKS and YYEKEE (reference sequence). CDR3 sequence reads: CASSPHQGSGGYTF. CDR3 sequence (DNA): TGTGCCAGCAGCCCCCACCAGGGTAGCGGTGGCTACACCTTC.

The genes are TRBV30 and TRBJ1-5; D perhaps matches TRBD1 (6 bases). Germline lookup yields CDR1 GTSNPN and CDR2 SVGIG (reference sequence). Deletions cut 1 base from V and 1 base from J, with 14 bases between. The CDR3 totals 16 residues. The DNA of the CDR3 is TGTGCCTGGAGTGGACAGGCGGGTCGGAGCAATCAGCCCCAGCATTTT. Its translation is CAWSGQAGRSNQPQHF.

This clone was detected only a few times. V usage is TRBV29-1 and J usage is TRBJ1-2, with D uncertain. The CDR3 runs 14 residues. Trimming removed 7 bases at V and 4 bases at J, with 19 bases between. Germline loops: CDR1 SQVTM, CDR2 ANQGSEA. CDR3 sequence reads: CSDKGSAGPYGYTF. The DNA for the CDR3 is TGCAGCGATAAGGGCTCGGCGGGTCCCTATGGCTACACCTTC.

CDR3 DNA: TGTGCCAGCAGCTTAGATCCGGGGCCGAACACCGGGGAGCTGTTTTTT. Its protein product is CASSLDPGPNTGELFF. This chain connects TRBV7-2 to TRBJ2-2, with D perhaps TRBD1 or TRBD2 (5 bases each). Germline CDR1 is SGHTA and CDR2 is FQGNSA. Trimming left V 1 base short and J 0 bases short, with 9 bases between. This CDR3 contains 16 residues. Looking up the rest from reference TRBV7-2 and TRBJ2-2 gives the full variable domain: GAGVSQSPSNKVTEKGKDVELRCDPISGHTALYWYRQSLGQGLEFLIYFQGNSAPDKSGLPSDRFSAERTGGSVSTLTIQRTQQEDSAVYLCASSLDPGPNTGELFFGEGSRLTVL.

CDR3 coding DNA: TGTGCCAGCAGCGTAGGGGGCGGGAAAGAGCAGTTCTTC. This codes for CASSVGGGKEQFF. The chain couples TRBV9 to TRBJ2-1, with D tentatively TRBD2 (6 bases). V was cut by 0 bases and J by 10 bases, with 11 bases left in between. Germline loops: CDR1 SGDLS, CDR2 YYNGEE. The CDR3 totals 13 residues.

The rearrangement links TRBV9 to TRBJ2-3, with TRBD2 identical over 7 bases. The J segment lost 1 base and the V segment lost 2 bases, leaving 10 bases of the junction unmatched. The CDR3 is made up of 17 amino acids. The germline V gene has CDR1 SGDLS and CDR2 YYNGEE. The CDR3 reads CASSVTGGGRRTDTQYF. CDR3 DNA: TGTGCCAGCAGCGTCACCGGCGGCGGGAGACGCACAGATACGCAGTATTTT.

The chain recombines TRBV15 with TRBJ2-3; D possibly corresponds to TRBD1 (6 bases). V lost 1 base and J 1 base, leaving 9 bases between the germline ends. CDR1 LNHNV and CDR2 YYDKDF come from the germline V gene (reference sequence). There are 15 residues in the CDR3. The CDR3 region is CATSRAGAGTDTQYF. The CDR3 DNA follows: TGTGCCACCAGCAGAGCAGGGGCGGGCACAGATACGCAGTATTTT. Full variable domain (remainder filled in from reference TRBV15 and TRBJ2-3): DAMVIQNPRYQVTQFGKPVTLSCSQTLNHNVMYWYQQKSSQAPKLLFHYYDKDFNNEADTPDNFQSRRPNTSFCFLDIRSPGLGDTAMYLCATSRAGAGTDTQYFGPGTRLTVL.

The chain is built from TRBV29-1 and TRBJ1-2; 10 bases line up with TRBD1. V trimming: 5 bases; J trimming: 5 bases; junction bases outside the gene matches: 14. Germline V lookup: CDR1 SQVTM, CDR2 ANQGSEA. This CDR3 is 16 amino acids long. CDR3 DNA: TGCAGCGTTCTCCGGGACAGGGGCGCCCAGAGTTATGGCTACACCTTC. Translation: CSVLRDRGAQSYGYTF.

This clone has just a few counts. V usage is TRBV28 and J usage is TRBJ2-7; 11 bases match TRBD2. Germline V gene sequence: CDR1 MDHEN, CDR2 SYDVKM. The CDR3 is 16 residues long. V dropped 8 bases and J dropped 4; count of bases not matched to a gene: 13. This CDR3 reads CASLDWASGRQYEQYF. DNA of the CDR3: TGTGCCAGCTTAGATTGGGCTAGCGGGAGGCAATACGAGCAGTACTTC.

The genes are TRBV10-3 and TRBJ2-3; TRBD2 matches at 11 bases. The CDR3 loop spans 16 amino acids. Germline V lookup: CDR1 ENHRY, CDR2 SYGVKD. V was pared by 10 bases and J by 2 bases, with 11 bases of the junction left unmatched. The CDR3 region has the DNA TGTGCCAGCCGTGGGACTAGCGGTGAATCCACAGATACGCAGTATTTT. Protein: CASRGTSGESTDTQYF.

This sequence joins TRBV30 and TRBJ2-7; D is perhaps TRBD1 (5 bases). The CDR3 has 14 amino acids. V was trimmed by 3 bases and J by 4 bases, leaving 16 bases between them. The germline CDR1 and CDR2 sequences are GTSNPN and SVGIG (reference sequence). CDR3 residues: CAWSPLRGLYEQYF. CDR3 DNA sequence: TGTGCCTGGAGCCCCCTTAGGGGTCTGTACGAGCAGTACTTC.

This clone was seen more than once but under ten times. The chain couples TRBV9 to TRBJ2-7; D might be TRBD2 (5 bases). The germline V and J ends were trimmed by 4 bases and 2 bases, with 10 bases remaining between them. Germline V gene sequence: CDR1 SGDLS, CDR2 YYNGEE. The CDR3 is made up of 13 amino acids. CDR3 in amino acids: CASSQTSTYEQYF. In DNA, the CDR3 is TGTGCCAGCAGCCAAACTAGTACCTACGAGCAGTACTTC.

V usage is TRBV28 and J usage is TRBJ1-4, with 7 bases identical to TRBD1. This CDR3 is 13 amino acids long. Germline trimming cut 6 bases from V and 6 bases from J; bases unmatched to any gene: 4. Germline V gives CDR1 MDHEN, CDR2 SYDVKM. The CDR3 reads CASSPGTDEKLFF. Here the CDR3 DNA reads TGTGCCAGCAGCCCCGGGACAGATGAAAAACTGTTTTTT.